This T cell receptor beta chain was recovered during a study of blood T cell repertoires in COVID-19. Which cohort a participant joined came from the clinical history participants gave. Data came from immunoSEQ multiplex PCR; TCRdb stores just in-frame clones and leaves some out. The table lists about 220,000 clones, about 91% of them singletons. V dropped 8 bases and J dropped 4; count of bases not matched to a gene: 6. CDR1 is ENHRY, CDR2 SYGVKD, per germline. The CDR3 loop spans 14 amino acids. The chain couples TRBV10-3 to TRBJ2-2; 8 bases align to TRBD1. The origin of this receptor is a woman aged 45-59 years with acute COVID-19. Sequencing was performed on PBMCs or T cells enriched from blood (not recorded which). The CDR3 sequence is CAIPTGQATGELFF. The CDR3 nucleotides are TGTGCCATCCCCACGGGACAGGCCACCGGGGAGCTGTTTTTT.